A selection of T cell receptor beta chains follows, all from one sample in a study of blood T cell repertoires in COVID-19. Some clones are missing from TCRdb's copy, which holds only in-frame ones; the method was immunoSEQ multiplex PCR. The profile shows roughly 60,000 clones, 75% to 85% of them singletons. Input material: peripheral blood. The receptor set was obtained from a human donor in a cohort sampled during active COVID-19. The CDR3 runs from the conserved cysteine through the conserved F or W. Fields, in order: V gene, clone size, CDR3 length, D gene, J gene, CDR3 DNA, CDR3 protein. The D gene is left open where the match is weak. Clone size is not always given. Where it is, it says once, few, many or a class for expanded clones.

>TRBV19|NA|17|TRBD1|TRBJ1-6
TGTGCCAGTAGTATCGTGACAGGGGGGTTCTATAATTCACCCCTCCACTTT
CASSIVTGGFYNSPLHF
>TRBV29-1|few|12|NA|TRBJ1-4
TGCAGCGTCGGAAGGGGGGGTGAAAAACTGTTTTTT
CSVGRGGEKLFF
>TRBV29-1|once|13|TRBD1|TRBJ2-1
TGCAGCGGGGGAGGACAGGGGGTCAATGAGCAGTTCTTC
CSGGGQGVNEQFF
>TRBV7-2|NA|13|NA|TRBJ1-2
TGTGCCAGCAGCTTCAGCAGGAACTATGGCTACACCTTC
CASSFSRNYGYTF
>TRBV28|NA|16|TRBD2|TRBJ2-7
TGTGCCAGCAGTTTTGGGATAGCGGGAGGGCCGGGGGAGCAGTACTTC
CASSFGIAGGPGEQYF
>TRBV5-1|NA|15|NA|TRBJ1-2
TGCGCCAGCAGCTTGGCCGCGGGGGCTAACTATGGCTACACCTTC
CASSLAAGANYGYTF
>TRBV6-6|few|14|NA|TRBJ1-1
TGTGCCAGCAGTCCGTCAACAGGGAACACTGAAGCTTTCTTT
CASSPSTGNTEAFF
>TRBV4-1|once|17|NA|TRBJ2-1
TGCGCCAGCAGCCAGCAGGACAGTTCTCGGGCGTGGACTGAGCAGTTCTTC
CASSQQDSSRAWTEQFF
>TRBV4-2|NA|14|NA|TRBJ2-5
TGTGCCAGCAGCCAAGACCGACTAGGCTCGGGCGAGTACTTC
CASSQDRLGSGEYF
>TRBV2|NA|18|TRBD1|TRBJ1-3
TGTGCCAGCAGTGGTCCGGGACAGGGGGCCTTACAGAAACACACCATATATTTT
CASSGPGQGALQKHTIYF
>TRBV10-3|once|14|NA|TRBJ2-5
TGTGCCATCAGTGAGTCGGAGGGGAGAGAGACCCAGTACTTC
CAISESEGRETQYF
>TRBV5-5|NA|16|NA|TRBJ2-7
TGTGCCAGCAGCCAAACGGGACTTCCGGGCTCCTACGAGCAGTACTTC
CASSQTGLPGSYEQYF
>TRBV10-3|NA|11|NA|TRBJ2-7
TGTGCCATCGGGAGCGGCTACGAGCAGTACTTC
CAIGSGYEQYF
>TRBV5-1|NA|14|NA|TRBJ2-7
TGCGCCAGCAGTTTAGACGGACTCTCCTACGAGCAGTACTTC
CASSLDGLSYEQYF
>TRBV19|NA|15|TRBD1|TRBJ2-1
TGTGCCAGTAGAAGGACAGGGGGGCCCTACAATGAGCAGTTCTTC
CASRRTGGPYNEQFF